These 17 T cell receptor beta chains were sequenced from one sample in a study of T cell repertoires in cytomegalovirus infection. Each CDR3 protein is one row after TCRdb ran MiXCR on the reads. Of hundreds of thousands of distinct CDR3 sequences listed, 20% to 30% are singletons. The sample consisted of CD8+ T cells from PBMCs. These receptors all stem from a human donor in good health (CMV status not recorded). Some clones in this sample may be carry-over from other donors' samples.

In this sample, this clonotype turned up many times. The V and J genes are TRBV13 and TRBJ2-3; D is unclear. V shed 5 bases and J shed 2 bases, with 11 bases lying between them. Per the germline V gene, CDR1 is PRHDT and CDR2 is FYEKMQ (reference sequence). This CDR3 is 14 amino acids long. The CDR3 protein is CASSDGRPTDTQYF. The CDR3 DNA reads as TGTGCCAGCAGCGATGGACGGCCCACAGATACGCAGTATTTT.

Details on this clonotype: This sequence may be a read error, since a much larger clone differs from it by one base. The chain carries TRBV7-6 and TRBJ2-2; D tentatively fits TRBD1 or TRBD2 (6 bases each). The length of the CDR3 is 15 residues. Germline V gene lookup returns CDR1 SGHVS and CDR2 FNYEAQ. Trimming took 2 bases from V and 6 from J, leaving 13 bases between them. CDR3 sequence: CASSLTRGVAGELFF. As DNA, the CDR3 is TGTGCCAGCAGCTTAACAAGGGGGGTGGCCGGGGAGCTGTTTTTT.

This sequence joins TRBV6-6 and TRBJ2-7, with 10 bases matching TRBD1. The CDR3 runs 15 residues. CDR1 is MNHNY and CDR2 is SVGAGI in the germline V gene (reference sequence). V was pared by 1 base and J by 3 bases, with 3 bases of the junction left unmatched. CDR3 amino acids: CASSYFGQGDYEQYF. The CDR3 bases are TGTGCCAGCAGTTACTTCGGACAGGGGGACTACGAGCAGTACTTC.

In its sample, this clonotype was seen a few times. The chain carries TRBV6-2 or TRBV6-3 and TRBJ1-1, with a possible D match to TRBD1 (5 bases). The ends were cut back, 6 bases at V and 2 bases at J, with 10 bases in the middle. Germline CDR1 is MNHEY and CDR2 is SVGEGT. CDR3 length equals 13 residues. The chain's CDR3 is CASSDRPNTEAFF. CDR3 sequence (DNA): TGTGCCAGCAGCGACAGACCCAACACTGAAGCTTTCTTT.

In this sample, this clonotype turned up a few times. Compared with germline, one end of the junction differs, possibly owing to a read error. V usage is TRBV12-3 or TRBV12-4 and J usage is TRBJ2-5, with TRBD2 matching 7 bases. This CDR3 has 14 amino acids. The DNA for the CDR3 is TGTGCCAGCAGTCTAGCGGCCCCCCAGGGAGCCCAGTACTTC. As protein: CASSLAAPQGAQYF.

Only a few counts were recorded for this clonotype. CDR3 sequence: CASSSRLDGYTF. The CDR3 nucleotides read TGTGCCAGCAGTTCCCGTCTGGATGGCTACACCTTC. The rearrangement links TRBV27 to TRBJ1-2; D is uncertain. The V gene lost 4 bases and the J gene lost 6 bases, with 9 bases spanning the gap. The CDR3 is 12 amino acids. The V gene's germline CDR1 is MNHEY and CDR2 SMNVEV (reference sequence).

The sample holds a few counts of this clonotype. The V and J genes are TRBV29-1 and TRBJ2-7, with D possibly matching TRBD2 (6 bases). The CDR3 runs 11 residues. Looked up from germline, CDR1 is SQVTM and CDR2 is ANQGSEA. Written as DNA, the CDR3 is TGCCGGGGGTTAAAACCCTACGAGCAGTACGTC. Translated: CRGLKPYEQYV.

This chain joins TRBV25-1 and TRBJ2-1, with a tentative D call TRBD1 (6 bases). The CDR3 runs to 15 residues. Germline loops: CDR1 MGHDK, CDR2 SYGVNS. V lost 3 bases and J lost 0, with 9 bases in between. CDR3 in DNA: TGTGCCAGCAGTGAGGGGGCTCTCTCCTACAATGAGCAGTTCTTC. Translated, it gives CASSEGALSYNEQFF. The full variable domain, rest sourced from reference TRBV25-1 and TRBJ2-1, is EADIYQTPRYLVIGTGKKITLECSQTMGHDKMYWYQQDPGMELHLIHYSYGVNSTEKGDLSSESTVSRIRTEHFPLTLESARPSHTSQYLCASSEGALSYNEQFFGPGTRLTVL.

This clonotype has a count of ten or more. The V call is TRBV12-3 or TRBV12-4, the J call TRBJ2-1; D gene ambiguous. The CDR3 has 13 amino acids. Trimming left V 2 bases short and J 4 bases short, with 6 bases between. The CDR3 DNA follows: TGTGCCAGCAGTTTATTACAGTACAATGAGCAGTTCTTC. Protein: CASSLLQYNEQFF.

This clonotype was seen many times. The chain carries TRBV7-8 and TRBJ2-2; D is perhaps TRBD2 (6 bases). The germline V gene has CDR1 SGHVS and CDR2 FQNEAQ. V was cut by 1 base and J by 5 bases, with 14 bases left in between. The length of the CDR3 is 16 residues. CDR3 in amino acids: CASSLVRDSKTGELFF. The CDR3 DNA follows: TGTGCCAGCAGCTTAGTGAGGGACTCTAAAACCGGGGAGCTGTTTTTT.

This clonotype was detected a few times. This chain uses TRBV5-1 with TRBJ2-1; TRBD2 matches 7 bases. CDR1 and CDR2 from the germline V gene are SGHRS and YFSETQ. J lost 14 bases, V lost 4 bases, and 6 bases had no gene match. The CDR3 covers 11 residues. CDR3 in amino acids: CASSLSGDEFF. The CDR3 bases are TGCGCCAGCAGCCTCAGCGGGGACGAGTTCTTC.

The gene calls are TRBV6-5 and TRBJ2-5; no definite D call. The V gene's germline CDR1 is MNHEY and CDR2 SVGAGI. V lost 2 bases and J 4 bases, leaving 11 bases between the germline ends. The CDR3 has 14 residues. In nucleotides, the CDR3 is TGTGCCAGCAGTTACACCAATTTAGGAGAGACCCAGTACTTC. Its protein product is CASSYTNLGETQYF.

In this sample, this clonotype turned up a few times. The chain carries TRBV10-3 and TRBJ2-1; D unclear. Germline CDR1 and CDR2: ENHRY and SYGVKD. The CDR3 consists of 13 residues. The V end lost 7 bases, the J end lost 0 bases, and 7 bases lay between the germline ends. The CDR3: CAITGPSYNEQFF. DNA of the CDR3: TGTGCCATCACCGGGCCCTCCTACAATGAGCAGTTCTTC.

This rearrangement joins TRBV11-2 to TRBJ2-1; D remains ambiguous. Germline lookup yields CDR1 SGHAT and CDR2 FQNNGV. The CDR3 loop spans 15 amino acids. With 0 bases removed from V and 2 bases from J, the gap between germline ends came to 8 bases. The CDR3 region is CASSLELTPYNEQFF. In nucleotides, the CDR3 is TGTGCCAGCAGCTTAGAGCTAACCCCCTACAATGAGCAGTTCTTC.

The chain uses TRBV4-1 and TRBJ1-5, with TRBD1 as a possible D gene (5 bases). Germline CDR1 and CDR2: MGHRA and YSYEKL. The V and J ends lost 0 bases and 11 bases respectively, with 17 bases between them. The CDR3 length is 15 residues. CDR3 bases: TGCGCCAGCAGCCAAGATCCCCAGGGCCCCCCGTCCCAGCATTTT. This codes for CASSQDPQGPPSQHF.

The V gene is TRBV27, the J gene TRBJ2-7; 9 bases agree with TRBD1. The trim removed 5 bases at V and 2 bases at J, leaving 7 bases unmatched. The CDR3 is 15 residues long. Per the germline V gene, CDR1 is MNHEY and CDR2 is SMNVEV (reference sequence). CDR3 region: CASSPTGGRTYEQYV. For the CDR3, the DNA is TGTGCCAGCAGTCCCACAGGGGGCAGGACCTACGAGCAGTACGTC.

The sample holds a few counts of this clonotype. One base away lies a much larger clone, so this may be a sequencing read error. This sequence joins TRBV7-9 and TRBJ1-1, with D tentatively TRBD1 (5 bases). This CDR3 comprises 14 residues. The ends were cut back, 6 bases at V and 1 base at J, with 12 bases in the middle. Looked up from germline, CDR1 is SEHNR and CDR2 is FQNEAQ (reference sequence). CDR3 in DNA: TGTGCCAGCAGGCCCGGGACGGCGAACACTGAAGCTTTCTTT. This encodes CASRPGTANTEAFF.